This TCR beta chain is from a study of neurological immune-mediated disorders. The study, taken as a whole, reports: The phylogenetic placement of 18 of 34 multiple sclerosis patients' repertoires in one related-CDR3 cluster constitutes a possible signature.

Trimming took 5 bases from V and 11 from J, leaving 16 bases between them. Germline V gene lookup returns CDR1 SGHDT and CDR2 YYEEEE. The CDR3 runs to 12 residues. This clonotype was counted at least ten times. The antigen remains unidentified. MiXCR, run by TCRdb on the 5' RACE reads, gives a single entry per CDR3 protein. The data contain 65,000 to 85,000 distinct CDR3 sequences, roughly 3% of them singletons. This receptor was obtained from a woman aged 45-65 years with multiple sclerosis. The J gene is TRBJ1-1, the V gene TRBV5-6; no firm D call. Sequenced material: PBMCs. The CDR3 DNA reads TGTGCCAGCAGTCCGGGGTCGAGCGTGGCTTTCTTT. Translated: CASSPGSSVAFF.